The 14 T cell receptor beta chains below all came from one sample that was sequenced in a study of blood T cell repertoires in COVID-19. The protocol was immunoSEQ multiplex PCR, while the TCRdb copy is restricted to in-frame clones and leaves out a portion. The table includes roughly 130,000 clones, roughly nine tenths detected once. The material sequenced was peripheral blood. Source of these receptors: a man aged 50-59 years with active COVID-19.

This chain joins TRBV2 and TRBJ1-2, with 7 positions matching TRBD1. Germline V lookup: CDR1 SNHLY, CDR2 FYNNEI. Unmatched junction bases numbered 6, after V lost 2 bases and J lost 3 bases. This CDR3 region has 15 residues. The CDR3 nucleotides are TGTGCCAGCAGTGAACGGGACAGCTCATACTATGGCTACACCTTC. As protein: CASSERDSSYYGYTF.

J is TRBJ2-2 and V is TRBV6-5; tentative D call: TRBD2 (5 bases). The CDR3 sequence is 13 residues long. The germline V and J ends were trimmed by 7 bases and 6 bases, with 12 bases remaining between them. Germline lookup yields CDR1 MNHEY and CDR2 SVGAGI. CDR3: CASISSFPGELFF. The CDR3 region has the DNA TGTGCCAGCATCTCTAGCTTCCCCGGGGAGCTGTTTTTT.

This chain links TRBV2 with TRBJ2-4; D is undetermined. Germline-derived CDR1 and CDR2 are SNHLY and FYNNEI. Trimming stripped 7 bases from V and 1 base from J, with 5 bases between. The CDR3 loop spans 12 amino acids. The CDR3: CASTPAKNIQYF. DNA for the CDR3: TGTGCCAGCACCCCGGCCAAAAACATTCAGTACTTC.

This sequence joins TRBV18 and TRBJ2-2; 12 bases line up with TRBD2. Trimming took 5 bases from V and 4 from J; bases not matched to a gene: 8. CDR3 length: 17 residues. Germline loops: CDR1 KGHSH, CDR2 LQKENI. The CDR3 loop reads CASSILAGGSGTGELFF. CDR3 bases: TGTGCCAGCTCAATACTAGCGGGAGGTTCCGGCACCGGGGAGCTGTTTTTT.

The rearrangement joins TRBV20-1 to TRBJ2-3; 7 bases line up with TRBD1. V was pared by 3 bases and J by 2 bases, with 8 bases of the junction left unmatched. CDR1 DFQATT and CDR2 SNEGSKA come from the germline V gene (reference sequence). The CDR3 is 15 amino acids. CDR3 in amino acids: CSASAGTANTDTQYF. The CDR3, as DNA: TGCAGTGCTAGTGCCGGGACAGCCAACACAGATACGCAGTATTTT.

The J gene is TRBJ1-4, the V gene TRBV6-5; 7 bases map to TRBD1. CDR1 is MNHEY and CDR2 is SVGAGI in the germline V gene. Trimming cost V 2 bases and J 1 base; bases outside gene matches: 4. This CDR3 has 16 residues. CDR3 nucleotides: TGTGCCAGCAGTTACAGGGGGCGGGAAACTAATGAAAAACTGTTTTTT. Translating gives CASSYRGRETNEKLFF.

The rearrangement joins TRBV27 to TRBJ2-6; 8 bases match TRBD1. CDR3 length: 18 residues. The trim removed 6 bases at V and 3 bases at J, leaving 13 bases unmatched. Germline CDR1 MNHEY, CDR2 SMNVEV (reference sequence). CDR3 sequence reads: CASSARGLRALGANVLTF. As DNA, the CDR3 is TGTGCCAGCAGCGCCAGGGGGCTCAGAGCTCTTGGGGCCAACGTCCTGACTTTC.

Only a few counts were recorded for this clone. The V and J genes are TRBV2 and TRBJ2-5; D possibly corresponds to TRBD1 (5 bases). The CDR3 loop spans 12 amino acids. Germline assignment: CDR1 SNHLY and CDR2 FYNNEI. The V and J ends lost 8 bases and 0 bases respectively, with 7 bases between them. The CDR3 here is CASAGYQETQYF. The DNA of the CDR3 is TGTGCCAGCGCAGGGTACCAAGAGACCCAGTACTTC.

The chain has TRBV2 and TRBJ1-4; 7 bases are a match to TRBD1. CDR3 length: 13 amino acids. Germline V gene sequence: CDR1 SNHLY, CDR2 FYNNEI. Trimming took 8 bases from V and 3 from J; bases not matched to a gene: 3. CDR3 loop: CASRQGPNEKLFF. CDR3 DNA: TGTGCCAGCCGACAGGGTCCTAATGAAAAACTGTTTTTT.

In this sample, this clone turned up a few times. CDR3: CASSTSGSIEQYV. In DNA, the CDR3 is TGTGCCAGCAGCACTAGCGGGAGTATCGAGCAGTACGTC. The chain links TRBV11-2 to TRBJ2-7, with 11 bases matching TRBD2. This CDR3 contains 13 residues. Germline values: CDR1 SGHAT, CDR2 FQNNGV. With V trimmed by 5 bases and J by 6 bases, 3 bases remained unmatched.

This clone occurred once. The chain links TRBV4-1 to TRBJ2-7; perhaps TRBD1 as D (6 bases). Trimming shortened V by 0 bases and J by 5 bases, and 14 bases separated the two germline ends. Germline lookup yields CDR1 MGHRA and CDR2 YSYEKL. The CDR3 is 15 residues long. The CDR3 protein is CASSQEGNRANEQYF. DNA of the CDR3: TGCGCCAGCAGCCAAGAGGGGAACAGGGCCAACGAGCAGTACTTC.

This clone has just one count. The chain is built from TRBV11-2 and TRBJ2-7; 8 bases match TRBD2. The CDR3 is 14 residues long. Germline V gene data show CDR1 as SGHAT and CDR2 as FQNNGV. V gave up 5 bases and J gave up 0 bases; unmatched junction bases: 3. DNA for the CDR3: TGTGCCAGCAGCATAACTAGCGGCTCCTACGAGCAGTACGTC. As protein: CASSITSGSYEQYV.

The V and J genes are TRBV7-2 and TRBJ2-5, with D perhaps TRBD2 (7 bases). The CDR3 sequence is 14 residues long. V lost 3 bases and J 4 bases, leaving 12 bases between the germline ends. The V gene's germline CDR1 is SGHTA and CDR2 FQGNSA. CDR3 nucleotide sequence: TGTGCCAGCAGCTTTGGGGGGGCTCGAGAGACCCAGTACTTC. Its translation: CASSFGGARETQYF.

The chain is built from TRBV6-5 and TRBJ2-5; 8 positions match TRBD1. The CDR3 sequence is 15 residues long. Losses at the gene ends were 0 bases for V and 5 bases for J; bases not matched to a gene: 5. Germline V gene data show CDR1 as MNHEY and CDR2 as SVGAGI. The chain's CDR3 is CASSYSTRGLETQYF. CDR3 bases: TGTGCCAGCAGTTACTCTACCAGGGGGCTTGAGACCCAGTACTTC.